The clone carrying this T cell receptor (beta chain) has just one count. Its specificity is not known. Germline V gene sequence: CDR1 MNHEY, CDR2 SMNVEV (reference sequence). There are 15 residues in the CDR3. The V and J ends lost 4 bases and 2 bases, in that order; junction bases with no gene match: 2. Patients all relapsed after autologous stem cell transplantation, and there was variation in brentuximab vedotin exposure. Isolation of CD8+ T cells from thawed PBMCs used magnetic negative selection. Sequencing used immunoSEQ multiplex PCR; TCRdb keeps in-frame clones, though not all of them. The data hold about 27,000 clones, with 80% to 90% observed a single time. The data originate from a study of PD-1 blockade in classical Hodgkin lymphoma. Points from the study as a whole: Healthy donors were reported to have higher baseline TCR diversity than newly diagnosed patients. By cycle point C4D1, TCR diversity had risen significantly in CD4+ cells (but not CD8+ cells).

The starting material was CD8+ T cells from blood, obtained at baseline. The chain employs TRBV27 and TRBJ2-7, with 13 nucleotides matching TRBD2. This TCR was recovered from a human donor with classical Hodgkin lymphoma. The CDR3 region is CASSSGTSGAYEQYF. As DNA, the CDR3 is TGTGCCAGCAGTTCCGGGACTAGCGGGGCCTACGAGCAGTACTTC.